A selection of T cell receptor beta chains follows, all from one sample in a study of metastatic and nonmetastatic thyroid tumors. MiXCR was used by TCRdb to re-call the PCR reads. The data hold around 36,000 clones, with 25% to 30% observed a single time. The specimen sequenced was blood. Every receptor here comes from a female donor with papillary thyroid cancer or a benign thyroid nodule (not recorded which). Some clones in this sample may be carry-over from other donors' samples. CDR3s include the opening cysteine and the closing phenylalanine or tryptophan. The order of the fields is D gene, J gene, V gene, clone size, CDR3 protein, CDR3 DNA. D genes are given only for firm matches. Clone size appears in some rows only: once, few, many, or a class for an expanded clone.

NA,TRBJ2-7,TRBV4-1,many,CASSQPGHSYEQYF,TGCGCCAGCAGCCAACCGGGACACTCCTACGAGCAGTACTTC
NA,TRBJ2-3,TRBV11-3,many,CASSLEGTGTDTQYF,TGTGCCAGCAGCTTAGAGGGTACAGGCACAGATACGCAGTATTTT
TRBD2,TRBJ2-1,TRBV29-1,many,CSVETSGAKGEQFF,TGCAGCGTGGAGACTAGCGGGGCGAAGGGTGAGCAGTTCTTC
TRBD2,TRBJ2-1,TRBV10-1,once,CARSETSGRYNEQFF,TGCGCCCGCAGTGAGACTAGCGGGAGGTACAATGAACAGTTCTTC
NA,TRBJ2-3,TRBV3-1,NA,CASSPEALRRTDTQYF,TGTGCCAGCAGCCCCGAGGCCCTCCGCCGCACAGATACGCAGTATTTT
NA,TRBJ2-1,TRBV20-1,NA,CSARDLPYNEQFF,TGCAGTGCTAGAGATCTACCGTACAATGAGCAGTTCTTC
NA,TRBJ1-1,TRBV6-1,medium-sized,CASILSGGLIGDTEAFF,TGTGCCAGCATCCTGAGCGGGGGTTTAATCGGGGACACTGAAGCTTTCTTT
NA,TRBJ2-1,TRBV10-1,many,CASSDPGVNEQFF,TGCGCCAGCAGTGACCCAGGGGTCAATGAGCAGTTCTTC
NA,TRBJ2-1,TRBV13,NA,CASSLGLASNEQFF,TGTGCCAGCAGCTTAGGACTAGCAAGCAATGAGCAGTTCTTC
NA,TRBJ2-4,TRBV6-1,many,CASREDIQYF,TGTGCCAGCAGGGAAGACATTCAGTACTTC
TRBD1,TRBJ1-4,TRBV5-8,medium-sized,CASSLADRGGEKLFF,TGTGCCAGCAGCTTGGCGGACAGGGGCGGTGAAAAACTGTTTTTT
NA,TRBJ1-4,TRBV18,many,CASSPSGFGNEKLFF,TGTGCCAGCTCACCTTCAGGGTTCGGTAATGAAAAACTGTTTTTT
NA,TRBJ1-2,TRBV9,NA,CASSVTGYGYTF,TGTGCCAGCAGCGTAACAGGCTATGGCTACACCTTC
TRBD2,TRBJ2-7,TRBV19,NA,CASRGTSGSSEEQYF,TGTGCCAGTAGAGGGACTAGCGGGAGCTCGGAGGAGCAGTACTTC
TRBD2,TRBJ2-1,TRBV20-1,NA,CSARGGSGSHEQFF,TGCAGTGCTAGAGGTGGAAGCGGGAGCCATGAGCAGTTCTTC
NA,TRBJ1-1,TRBV7-3,many,CASSLSGVGTEAFF,TGTGCCAGCAGCTTAAGCGGGGTGGGGACTGAAGCTTTCTTT
TRBD2,TRBJ2-2,TRBV5-1,NA,CASSGTSSGELFF,TGCGCCAGCAGTGGGACTAGTTCTGGGGAGCTGTTTTTT
TRBD2,TRBJ2-3,TRBV20-1,NA,CSASLLAGGPEDTQYF,TGCAGTGCATCTCTTCTAGCGGGGGGGCCTGAAGATACGCAGTATTTT
TRBD1,TRBJ2-7,TRBV28,NA,CASKLGTGGEQYF,TGTGCCAGCAAATTGGGGACAGGGGGCGAGCAGTACTTC
TRBD2,TRBJ2-7,TRBV10-2,many,CASSEEPAGVHEQYF,TGCGCCAGCAGTGAGGAACCAGCGGGAGTCCACGAGCAGTACTTC
TRBD2,TRBJ2-7,TRBV20-1,many,CSARTSGSYEQYF,TGCAGTGCTCGGACTAGCGGGAGCTACGAGCAGTACTTC
TRBD2,TRBJ2-7,TRBV7-2,NA,CASSSSGTSYEQYF,TGTGCCAGCAGCTCGAGCGGGACCTCCTACGAGCAGTACTTC
TRBD1,TRBJ1-4,TRBV7-2,many,CASSLAPGTATNEKLFF,TGTGCCAGCAGCTTAGCGCCCGGGACAGCAACTAATGAAAAACTGTTTTTT
NA,TRBJ1-2,TRBV7-8,NA,CASSFRGDYGYTF,TGTGCCAGCAGCTTTCGGGGAGACTATGGCTACACCTTC
TRBD2,TRBJ2-2,TRBV10-1,few,CASSDGGANTGELFF,TGCGCCAGCAGTGACGGGGGGGCGAACACCGGGGAGCTGTTTTTT
TRBD2,TRBJ2-1,TRBV27,many,CASKLAGTYNEQFF,TGTGCCAGCAAACTAGCGGGAACCTACAATGAGCAGTTCTTC
NA,TRBJ1-2,TRBV6-2/TRBV6-3,NA,CAGSSAGDSNYGYTF,TGTGCCGGCAGTTCGGCCGGGGACTCTAACTATGGCTACACCTTC
TRBD2,TRBJ2-5,TRBV24-1,many,CATSDGTSGTGTQYF,TGTGCCACCAGTGACGGGACTAGCGGGACCGGGACCCAGTACTTC
TRBD2,TRBJ2-3,TRBV7-9,many,CASSLTGGSTDTQYF,TGTGCCAGCAGCCTAACGGGGGGAAGCACAGATACGCAGTATTTT
NA,TRBJ2-3,TRBV6-4,few,CASSEKAETYTDTQYF,TGTGCCAGCAGTGAGAAAGCGGAGACCTACACAGATACGCAGTATTTT
TRBD2,TRBJ2-7,TRBV20-1,many,CSARLAGGVEQYF,TGCAGTGCTAGGTTAGCGGGGGGGGTTGAGCAGTACTTC
NA,TRBJ2-2,TRBV30,many,CAWGDNGELFF,TGTGCCTGGGGGGATAACGGGGAGCTGTTTTTT
NA,TRBJ2-5,TRBV6-2/TRBV6-3,few,CASSYSADVETHYF,TGTGCCAGCAGTTACTCGGCGGACGTCGAGACCCATTACTTC
NA,TRBJ2-7,TRBV20-1,NA,CSARDPVSGPIYEQYF,TGCAGTGCTAGAGATCCCGTTAGCGGACCTATATACGAGCAGTACTTC
NA,TRBJ2-2,TRBV11-2,NA,CASSYELVITGELFF,TGTGCCAGCAGCTATGAACTAGTTATCACCGGGGAGCTGTTTTTT
NA,TRBJ2-1,TRBV24-1,few,CATSGYNNEQFF,TGTGCCACCAGTGGTTATAACAATGAGCAGTTCTTC
NA,TRBJ2-7,TRBV7-2,many,CASTPVSGREQYF,TGTGCCAGCACCCCAGTATCGGGTCGCGAGCAGTACTTC